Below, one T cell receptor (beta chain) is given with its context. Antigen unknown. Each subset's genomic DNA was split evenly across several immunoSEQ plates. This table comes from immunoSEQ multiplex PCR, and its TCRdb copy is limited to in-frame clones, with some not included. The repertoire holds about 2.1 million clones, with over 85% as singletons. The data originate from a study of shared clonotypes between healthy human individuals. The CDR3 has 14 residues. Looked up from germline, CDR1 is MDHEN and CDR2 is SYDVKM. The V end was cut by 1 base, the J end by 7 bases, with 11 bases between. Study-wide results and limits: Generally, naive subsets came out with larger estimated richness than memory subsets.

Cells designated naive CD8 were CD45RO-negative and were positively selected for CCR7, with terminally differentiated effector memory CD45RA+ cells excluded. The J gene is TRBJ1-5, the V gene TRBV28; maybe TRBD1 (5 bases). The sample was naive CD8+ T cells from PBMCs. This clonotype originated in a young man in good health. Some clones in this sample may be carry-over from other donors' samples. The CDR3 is CASSLSGWRQPQHF. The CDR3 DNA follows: TGTGCCAGCAGTTTATCAGGGTGGCGGCAGCCCCAGCATTTT.